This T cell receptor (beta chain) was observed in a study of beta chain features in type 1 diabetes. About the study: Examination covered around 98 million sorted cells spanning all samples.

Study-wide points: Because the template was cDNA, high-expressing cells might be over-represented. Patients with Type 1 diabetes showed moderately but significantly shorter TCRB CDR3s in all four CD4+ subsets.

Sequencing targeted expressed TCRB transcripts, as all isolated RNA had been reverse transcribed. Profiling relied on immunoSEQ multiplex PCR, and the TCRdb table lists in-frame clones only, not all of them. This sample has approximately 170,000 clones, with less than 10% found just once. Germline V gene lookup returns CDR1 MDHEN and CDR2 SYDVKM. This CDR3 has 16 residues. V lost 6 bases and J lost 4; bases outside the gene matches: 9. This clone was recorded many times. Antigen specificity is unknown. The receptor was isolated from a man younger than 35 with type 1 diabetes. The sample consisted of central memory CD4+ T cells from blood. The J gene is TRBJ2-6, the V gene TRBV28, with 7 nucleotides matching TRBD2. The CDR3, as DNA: TGTGCCAGCAGACCCAGCGGGGCGGGAGGGGCCAACGTCCTGACTTTC. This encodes CASRPSGAGGANVLTF.